What follows describes a single T cell receptor beta chain. Its cognate antigen is unknown. These data originate in a study of cytomegalovirus exposure and HLA in healthy donors. PCR primers comprised 60 Vbeta and 13 Jbeta primers. Authors' processing steps: The authors later counted about 80 million unique TCR beta chains, roughly 10 million of them shared. Sequenced by immunoSEQ multiplex PCR; TCRdb stores in-frame clones only, minus some. V and J calls and clone size are those listed in that table; D and trimming were worked out from the DNA. The sample records fewer than 150,000 clones, 65% to 85% being singletons. Study-level points and caveats: In a later analysis, V- and J-gene trimming of beta chains associated with a DCLRE1C missense variant, replicated independently. Later on, analysis showed that most CMV-associated TCR beta chains appeared to be HLA-restricted.

The CDR3 spans 14 residues. V gave up 0 bases and J gave up 3 bases, with 9 bases separating them. The germline V gene has CDR1 MNHEY and CDR2 SVGAGI. This chain links TRBV6-5 with TRBJ2-7; unclear D gene. This receptor was taken from a male donor in good health and CMV-seronegative. Sequencing input: PBMCs. This chain's CDR3 is CASSYSNRGYEQYF. CDR3 nucleotides: TGTGCCAGCAGTTACTCGAATCGCGGCTACGAGCAGTACTTC.